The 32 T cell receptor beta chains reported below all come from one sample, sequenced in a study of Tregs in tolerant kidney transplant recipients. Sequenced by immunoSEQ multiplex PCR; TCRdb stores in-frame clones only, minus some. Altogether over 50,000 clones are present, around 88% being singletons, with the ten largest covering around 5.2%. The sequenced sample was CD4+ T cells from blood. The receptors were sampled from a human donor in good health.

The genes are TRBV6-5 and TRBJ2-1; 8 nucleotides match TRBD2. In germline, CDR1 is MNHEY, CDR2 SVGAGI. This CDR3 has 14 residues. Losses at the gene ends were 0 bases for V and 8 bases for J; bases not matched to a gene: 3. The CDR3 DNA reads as TGTGCCAGCAGTTACTCGGGACTAGTATATGAGCAGTTCTTC. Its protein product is CASSYSGLVYEQFF.

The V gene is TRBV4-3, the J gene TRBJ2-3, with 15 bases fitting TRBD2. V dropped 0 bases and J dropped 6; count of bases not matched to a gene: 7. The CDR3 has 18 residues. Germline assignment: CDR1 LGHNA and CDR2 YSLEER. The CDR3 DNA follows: TGCGCCAGCAGCCAAGATTCCGGGACTAGCGGGAGGCGCGATACGCAGTATTTT. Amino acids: CASSQDSGTSGRRDTQYF.

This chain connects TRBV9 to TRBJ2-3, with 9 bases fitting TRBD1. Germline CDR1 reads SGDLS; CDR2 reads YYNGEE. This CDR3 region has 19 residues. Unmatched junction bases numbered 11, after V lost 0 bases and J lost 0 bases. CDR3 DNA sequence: TGTGCCAGCAGCGTAGCGTCCGGAGACAGGGGGACTAGCACAGATACGCAGTATTTT. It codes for CASSVASGDRGTSTDTQYF.

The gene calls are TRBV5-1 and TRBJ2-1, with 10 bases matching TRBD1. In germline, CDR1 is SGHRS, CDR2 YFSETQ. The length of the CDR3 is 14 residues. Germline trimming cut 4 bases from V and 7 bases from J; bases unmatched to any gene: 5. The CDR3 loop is CASSPGTGVNEQFF. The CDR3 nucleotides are TGCGCCAGCAGCCCCGGGACAGGGGTAAATGAGCAGTTCTTC.

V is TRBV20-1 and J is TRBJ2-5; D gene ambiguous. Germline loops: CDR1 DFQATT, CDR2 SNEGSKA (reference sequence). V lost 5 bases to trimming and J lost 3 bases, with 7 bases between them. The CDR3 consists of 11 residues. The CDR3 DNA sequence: TGCAGTGCTGGAGCTAAAGAGACCCAGTACTTC. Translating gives CSAGAKETQYF.

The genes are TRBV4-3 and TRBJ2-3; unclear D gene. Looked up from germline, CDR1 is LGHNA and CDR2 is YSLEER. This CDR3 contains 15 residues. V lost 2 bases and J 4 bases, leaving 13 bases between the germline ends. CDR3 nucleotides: TGCGCCAGCAGCCAATCGAGTTATGCCGCAGATACGCAGTATTTT. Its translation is CASSQSSYAADTQYF.

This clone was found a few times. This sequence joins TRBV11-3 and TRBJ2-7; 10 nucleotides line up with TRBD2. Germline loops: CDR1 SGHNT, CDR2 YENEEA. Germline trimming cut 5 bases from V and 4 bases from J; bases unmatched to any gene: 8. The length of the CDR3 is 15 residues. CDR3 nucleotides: TGTGCCAGCAGCCCGGGGACTAGCGCAGCTTACGAGCAGTACTTC. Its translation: CASSPGTSAAYEQYF.

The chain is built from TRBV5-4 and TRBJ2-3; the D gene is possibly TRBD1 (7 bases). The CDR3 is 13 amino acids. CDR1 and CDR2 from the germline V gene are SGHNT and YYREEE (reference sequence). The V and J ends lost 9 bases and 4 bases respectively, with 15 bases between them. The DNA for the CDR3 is TGTGCCACCGCGCTCAGGGGGGCAGATACGCAGTATTTT. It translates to CATALRGADTQYF.

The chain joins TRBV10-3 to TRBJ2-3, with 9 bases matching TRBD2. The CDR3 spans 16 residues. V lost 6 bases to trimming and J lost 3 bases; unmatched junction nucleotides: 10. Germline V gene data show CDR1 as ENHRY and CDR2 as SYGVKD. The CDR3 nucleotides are TGTGCCATCAGCGAAAGGACTAGCGCGGGGACAGATACGCAGTATTTT. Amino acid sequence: CAISERTSAGTDTQYF.

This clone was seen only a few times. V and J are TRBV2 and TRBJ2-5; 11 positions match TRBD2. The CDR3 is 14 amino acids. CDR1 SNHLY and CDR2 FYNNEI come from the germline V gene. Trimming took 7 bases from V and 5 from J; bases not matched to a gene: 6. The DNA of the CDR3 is TGTGCCAGCAAACCGGGACTAGCGGCGGAGACCCAGTACTTC. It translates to CASKPGLAAETQYF.

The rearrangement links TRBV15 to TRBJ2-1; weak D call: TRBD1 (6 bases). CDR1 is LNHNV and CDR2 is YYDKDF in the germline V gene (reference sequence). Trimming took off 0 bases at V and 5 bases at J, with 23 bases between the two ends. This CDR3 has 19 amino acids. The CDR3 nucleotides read TGTGCCACCAGCAGAGATCGCCCCGAGTGGCAGGGGATCAACAATGAGCAGTTCTTC. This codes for CATSRDRPEWQGINNEQFF.

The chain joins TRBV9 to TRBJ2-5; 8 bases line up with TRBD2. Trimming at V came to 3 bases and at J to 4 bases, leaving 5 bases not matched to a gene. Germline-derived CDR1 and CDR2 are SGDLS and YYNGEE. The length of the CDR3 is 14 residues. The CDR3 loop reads CASSAGGARETQYF. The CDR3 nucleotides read TGTGCCAGCAGCGCCGGGGGGGCCCGAGAGACCCAGTACTTC.

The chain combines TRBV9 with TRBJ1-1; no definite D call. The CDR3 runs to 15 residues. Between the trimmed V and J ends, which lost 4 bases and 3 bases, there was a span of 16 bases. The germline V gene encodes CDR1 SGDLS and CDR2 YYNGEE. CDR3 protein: CASSPSMRTHTEAFF. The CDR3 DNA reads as TGTGCCAGCAGCCCGAGCATGCGCACCCACACTGAAGCTTTCTTT.

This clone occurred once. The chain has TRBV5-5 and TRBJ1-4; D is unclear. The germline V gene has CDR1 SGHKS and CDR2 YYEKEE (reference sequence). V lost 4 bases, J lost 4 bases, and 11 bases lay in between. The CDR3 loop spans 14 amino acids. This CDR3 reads CASSHRVNNEKLFF. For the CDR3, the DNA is TGTGCCAGCAGCCATAGGGTGAATAATGAAAAACTGTTTTTT.

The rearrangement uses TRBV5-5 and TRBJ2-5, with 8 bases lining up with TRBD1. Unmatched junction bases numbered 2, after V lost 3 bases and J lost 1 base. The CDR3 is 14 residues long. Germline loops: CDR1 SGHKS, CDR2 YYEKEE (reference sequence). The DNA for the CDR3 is TGTGCCAGCAGCTGGGGACAGGTCCAAGAGACCCAGTACTTC. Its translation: CASSWGQVQETQYF.

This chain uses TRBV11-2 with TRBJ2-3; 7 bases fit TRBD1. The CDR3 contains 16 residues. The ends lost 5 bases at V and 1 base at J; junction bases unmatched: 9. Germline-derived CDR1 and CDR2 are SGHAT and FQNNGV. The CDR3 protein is CASSPRQGKGTDTQYF. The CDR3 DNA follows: TGTGCCAGCAGCCCTAGACAGGGAAAGGGCACAGATACGCAGTATTTT.

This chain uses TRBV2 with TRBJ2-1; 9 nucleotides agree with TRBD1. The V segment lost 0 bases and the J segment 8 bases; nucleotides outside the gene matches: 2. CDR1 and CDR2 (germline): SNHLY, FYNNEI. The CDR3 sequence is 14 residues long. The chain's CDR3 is CASSEAGQGDEQFF. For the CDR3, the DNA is TGTGCCAGCAGTGAAGCGGGACAGGGCGATGAGCAGTTCTTC.

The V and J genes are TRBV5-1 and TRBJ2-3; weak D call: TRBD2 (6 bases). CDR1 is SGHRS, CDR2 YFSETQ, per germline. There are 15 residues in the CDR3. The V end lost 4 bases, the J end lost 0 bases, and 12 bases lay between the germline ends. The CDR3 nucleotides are TGCGCCAGCAGCGTTATAGCGGCTAGCACAGATACGCAGTATTTT. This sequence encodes CASSVIAASTDTQYF.

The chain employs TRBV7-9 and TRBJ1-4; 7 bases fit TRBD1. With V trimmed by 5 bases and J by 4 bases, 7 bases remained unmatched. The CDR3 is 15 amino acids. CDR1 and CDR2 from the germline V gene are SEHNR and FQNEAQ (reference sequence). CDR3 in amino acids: CASSPGDRDNEKLFF. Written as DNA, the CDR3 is TGTGCCAGCAGCCCAGGAGACAGGGATAATGAAAAACTGTTTTTT.

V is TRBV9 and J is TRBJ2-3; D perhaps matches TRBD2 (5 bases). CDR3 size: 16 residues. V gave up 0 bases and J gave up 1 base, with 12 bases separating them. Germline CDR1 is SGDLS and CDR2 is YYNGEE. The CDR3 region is CASSVGSSMGTDTQYF. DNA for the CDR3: TGTGCCAGCAGCGTAGGGTCTAGCATGGGCACAGATACGCAGTATTTT.

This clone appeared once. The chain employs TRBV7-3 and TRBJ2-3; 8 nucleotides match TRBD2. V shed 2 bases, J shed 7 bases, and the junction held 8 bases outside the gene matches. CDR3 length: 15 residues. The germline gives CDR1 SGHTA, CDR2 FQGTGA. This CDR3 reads CASSLGAGDSHTQYF. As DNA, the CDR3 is TGTGCCAGCAGCTTAGGAGCGGGGGACTCACATACGCAGTATTTT.

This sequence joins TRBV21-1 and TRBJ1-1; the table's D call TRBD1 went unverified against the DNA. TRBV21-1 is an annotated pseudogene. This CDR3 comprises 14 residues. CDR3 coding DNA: TGTGCCAGCCGTGCCAAGGGGCAGAGCACTGAAGCTTTCTTT. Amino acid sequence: CASRAKGQSTEAFF.

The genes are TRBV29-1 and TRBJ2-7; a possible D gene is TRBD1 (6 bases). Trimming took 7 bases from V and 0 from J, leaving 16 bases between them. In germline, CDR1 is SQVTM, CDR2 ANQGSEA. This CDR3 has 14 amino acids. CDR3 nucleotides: TGCAGCGCCAACCGGGACACCCCCTCCTACGAGCAGTACTTC. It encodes CSANRDTPSYEQYF.

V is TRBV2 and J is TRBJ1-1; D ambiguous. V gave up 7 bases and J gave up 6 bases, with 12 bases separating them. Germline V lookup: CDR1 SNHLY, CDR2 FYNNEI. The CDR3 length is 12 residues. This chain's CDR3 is CASTPAQPEAFF. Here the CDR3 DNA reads TGTGCCAGCACTCCTGCCCAACCTGAAGCTTTCTTT.

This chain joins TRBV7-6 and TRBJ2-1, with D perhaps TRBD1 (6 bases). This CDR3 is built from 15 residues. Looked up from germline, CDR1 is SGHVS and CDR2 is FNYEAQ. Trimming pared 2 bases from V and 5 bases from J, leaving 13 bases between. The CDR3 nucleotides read TGTGCCAGCAGCTTAAAGCCAGGGGCCCACAATGAGCAGTTCTTC. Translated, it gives CASSLKPGAHNEQFF.

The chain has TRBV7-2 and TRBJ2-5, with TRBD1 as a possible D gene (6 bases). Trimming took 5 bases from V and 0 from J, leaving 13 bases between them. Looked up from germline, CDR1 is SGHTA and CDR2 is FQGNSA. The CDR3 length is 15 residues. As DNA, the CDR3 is TGTGCCAGCAGCGAAGGGGGTTGGTACCAAGAGACCCAGTACTTC. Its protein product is CASSEGGWYQETQYF.

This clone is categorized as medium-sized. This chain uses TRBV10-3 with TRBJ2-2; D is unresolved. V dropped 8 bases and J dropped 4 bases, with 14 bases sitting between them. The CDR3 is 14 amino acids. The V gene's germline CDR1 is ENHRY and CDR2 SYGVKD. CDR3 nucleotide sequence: TGTGCCATCCGAACGGGCCCCACCACCGGGGAGCTGTTTTTT. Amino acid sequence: CAIRTGPTTGELFF.

CDR3 in amino acids: CASSYGPTDTQYF. The CDR3 coding sequence is TGTGCCAGCAGCTACGGACCCACAGATACGCAGTATTTT. The chain links TRBV7-3 to TRBJ2-3; D not resolved. This CDR3 comprises 13 residues. Germline loops: CDR1 SGHTA, CDR2 FQGTGA. V was cut by 4 bases and J by 2 bases, with 7 bases left in between.

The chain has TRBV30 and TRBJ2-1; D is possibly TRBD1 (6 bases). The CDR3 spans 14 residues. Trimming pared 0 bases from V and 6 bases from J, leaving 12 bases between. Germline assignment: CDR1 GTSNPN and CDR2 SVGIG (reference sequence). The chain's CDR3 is CAWSVGARGNEQFF. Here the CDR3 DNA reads TGTGCCTGGAGTGTTGGGGCCAGGGGCAATGAGCAGTTCTTC.

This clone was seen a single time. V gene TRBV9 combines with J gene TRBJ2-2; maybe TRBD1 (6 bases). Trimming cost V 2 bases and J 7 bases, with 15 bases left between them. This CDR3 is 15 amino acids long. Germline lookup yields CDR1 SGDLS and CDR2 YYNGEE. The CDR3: CASSVRGPMGGELFF. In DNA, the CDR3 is TGTGCCAGCAGCGTCAGGGGCCCTATGGGCGGGGAGCTGTTTTTT.

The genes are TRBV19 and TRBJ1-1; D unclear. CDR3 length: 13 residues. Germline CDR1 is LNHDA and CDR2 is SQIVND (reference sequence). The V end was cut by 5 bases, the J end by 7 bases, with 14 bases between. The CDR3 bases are TGTGCCAGTAGTTCGGGTTTCGCGGATGAAGCTTTCTTT. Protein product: CASSSGFADEAFF.

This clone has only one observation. The CDR3 sequence: CASSYDGEGYQPQHF. The CDR3 DNA sequence: TGTGCCAGCAGTTATGACGGTGAGGGTTATCAGCCCCAGCATTTT. V usage is TRBV6-6 and J usage is TRBJ1-5; no firm D call. Trimming left V 3 bases short and J 5 bases short, with 14 bases between. Germline V gene lookup returns CDR1 MNHNY and CDR2 SVGAGI (reference sequence). CDR3 length: 15 residues.